This TCR beta chain was recovered during a study of T cells in women clearing cervical HPV infection. About the research overall: Case blood drawn at lesion detection; control blood after infection cleared. Study results and limitations: T-cell numbers per sample were unknown and may explain richness differences.

In regard to this clone: The antigen is not known. The read is 3 residues too short to cover the CDR3 end, so that end is filled in from the germline J gene.

Per the germline V gene, CDR1 is LGHNT and CDR2 is FRNRAP. The V and J ends lost 6 bases and 7 bases, in that order; junction bases with no gene match: 3. CDR3 size: 12 residues. Sequencing used immunoSEQ multiplex PCR; TCRdb keeps in-frame clones, though not all of them. Its table records fewer than 35,000 clones. The sequenced sample was blood buffy coat. This receptor was taken from a woman aged 18 to 75 with a cervical HPV16 infection that either progressed to CIN3+ or cleared (not recorded which). The rearrangement links TRBV12-5 to TRBJ1-5; 7 bases map to TRBD1. Incomplete CDR3 DNA: TGTGCTAGTGGAGAGGGGGCCCAGCCC. Encoded protein: CASGEGAQP. The entire CDR3 protein reads CASGEGAQPQHF.